This T cell receptor beta chain comes out of a study of vaccination and CD4 T cells after COVID-19. Study at large: There were two doses of either BNT162b2 or mRNA-1273 vaccine given to participants.

Germline loops: CDR1 DFQATT, CDR2 SNEGSKA (reference sequence). The CDR3 spans 14 residues. With 4 bases clipped from V and 7 bases from J, the junction kept 10 bases outside the gene matches. Study findings and constraints: Spike mono-reactivity was found in 304 of the 307 vaccine-specific clones identified in convalescent patients. Convalescent patients had a median around 89% of reactive clones appearing only post-vaccination.

As to this clonotype: What it binds is not known.

TCRdb re-called the PCR reads through MiXCR, storing one row per CDR3 protein. The top ten hold under 1.2% of the sample, which has approximately 19,000 distinct CDR3 sequences, under 80% seen once. This chain links TRBV20-1 with TRBJ2-7, with 10 positions matching TRBD2. The TCR comes from a human donor who had recovered from COVID-19. The sequencing here drew on CD4+ T cells from blood, taken before SARS-CoV-2 vaccination. Written as DNA, the CDR3 is TGCAGTGCTACTAGAGCGGGAGGGTCAAAAGAGCAGTACTTC. Its protein product is CSATRAGGSKEQYF.